This entry features one TCR beta chain sequence. TCRdb processed the RACE reads anew with MiXCR; each CDR3 protein has one entry. The top ten hold more than 5.5% of the sample, which has about 380,000 distinct CDR3 sequences, just under 6.5% seen once. Described time point: patch test 2, 6 weeks after DPC sensitization. Stated treatment: therapeutic diphenylcyclopropenone sensitization with weekly scalp DPC. This sample is drawn from a study of human T cells and chemical hapten exposure. The CDR3 extends over 12 amino acids. The germline V gene encodes CDR1 DFQATT and CDR2 SNEGSKA (reference sequence). V was pared by 4 bases and J by 7 bases, with 11 bases between.

The clonotype was recovered from a woman in her late teens or twenties with alopecia areata. Some clones in this sample may be carry-over from other donors' samples. Material: whole blood, obtained in connection with sensitization to the hapten diphenylcyclopropenone (DPC). The V and J genes are TRBV20-1 and TRBJ2-1; D not certain. CDR3 amino acids: CSAMGLGNEQFF. The DNA for the CDR3 is TGCAGTGCTATGGGATTGGGAAATGAGCAGTTCTTC.